The 9 T cell receptor beta chains presented below share a single source sample, sequenced in a study of blood T cell repertoires in COVID-19. Profiling relied on immunoSEQ multiplex PCR, and the TCRdb table lists in-frame clones only, not all of them. The table lists 250,000 to 300,000 clones, approximately 90% of them singletons. Sequencing was done on a sample of peripheral blood. The receptor source for this set is a woman aged 35 to 49 with acute or convalescent COVID-19.

CDR3: CASSVKPSTEAFF. The CDR3, as DNA: TGTGCCAGCAGCGTAAAGCCCTCCACTGAAGCTTTCTTT. The chain couples TRBV9 to TRBJ1-1; D call uncertain. In germline, CDR1 is SGDLS, CDR2 YYNGEE. V was clipped by 1 base and J by 4 bases, with 8 bases between them. The length of the CDR3 is 13 residues.

Ten or more counts support this clone. The V gene is TRBV7-2, the J gene TRBJ1-2, with 7 bases lining up with TRBD1. Germline CDR1 and CDR2: SGHTA and FQGNSA. Losses at the gene ends were 5 bases for V and 0 bases for J; bases not matched to a gene: 6. This CDR3 is built from 15 residues. CDR3 DNA sequence: TGTGCCAGCAGCCCAAGGACAGGTTCTAACTATGGCTACACCTTC. As protein: CASSPRTGSNYGYTF.

This chain uses TRBV9 with TRBJ2-1; D remains ambiguous. Germline V lookup: CDR1 SGDLS, CDR2 YYNGEE. The CDR3 totals 14 residues. Trimming removed 3 bases from V and 0 bases from J, with 7 bases in between. The CDR3 sequence is CASSAWSSYNEQFF. Here the CDR3 DNA reads TGTGCCAGCAGCGCGTGGAGCTCCTACAATGAGCAGTTCTTC.

This clone appeared a single time. This chain joins TRBV18 and TRBJ2-1, with D tentatively TRBD1 (6 bases). V lost 0 bases, J lost 15 bases, and 15 bases lay in between. The CDR3 sequence is 13 residues long. Germline V gene data show CDR1 as KGHSH and CDR2 as LQKENI. The CDR3 region has the DNA TGTGCCAGCTCACCACCGTTCTCAGGGGTTCCGTTCTTC. Translated: CASSPPFSGVPFF.

The chain recombines TRBV4-1 with TRBJ1-5; D gene unclear. The V end was cut by 1 base, the J end by 4 bases, with 5 bases between. This CDR3 is built from 13 residues. Germline CDR1 MGHRA, CDR2 YSYEKL. The CDR3 sequence: CASSQAPNQPQHF. CDR3 coding DNA: TGCGCCAGCAGCCAAGCCCCGAATCAGCCCCAGCATTTT.

This clone was seen just once. This chain connects TRBV11-2 to TRBJ2-5; 10 nucleotides match TRBD1. CDR3 length: 15 residues. V lost 4 bases, J lost 5 bases, and 7 bases stayed unmatched. The germline V gene encodes CDR1 SGHAT and CDR2 FQNNGV. In DNA, the CDR3 is TGTGCCAGCAGCTCGCGGACAGGGGGGTTGGAGACCCAGTACTTC. Amino acids: CASSSRTGGLETQYF.

This clone came up once. The V gene is TRBV6-5, the J gene TRBJ1-5; D unresolved. Per germline, CDR1 MNHEY and CDR2 SVGAGI. The CDR3 has 12 residues. The V end lost 4 bases, the J end lost 4 bases, and 5 bases lay between the germline ends. CDR3 sequence reads: CASSSMNQPQHF. In DNA, the CDR3 is TGTGCCAGCAGTTCCATGAATCAGCCCCAGCATTTT.

This clone has just a few counts. The same CDR3 arises from other DNA sequences in this sample as well. The chain is built from TRBV11-1 and TRBJ1-4; the match to TRBD1 covers 10 bases. Germline V CDR1 and CDR2: SGHAT, FQDESV (reference sequence). Trimming at V came to 5 bases and at J to 6 bases, leaving 3 bases not matched to a gene. The CDR3 has 14 residues. DNA of the CDR3: TGTGCCAGCAGCCCGGACAGGGGGGATGAAAAACTGTTTTTT. This encodes CASSPDRGDEKLFF.

In DNA, the CDR3 is TGTGCCAGCAGCTTAGCAGCAGCGGGGGCCAATCAGCCCCAGCATTTT. Protein product: CASSLAAAGANQPQHF. The chain joins TRBV7-9 to TRBJ1-5, with D possibly being TRBD1 (6 bases). The V end lost 0 bases, the J end lost 3 bases, and 12 bases lay between the germline ends. Germline V CDR1 and CDR2: SEHNR, FQNEAQ (reference sequence). CDR3 length: 16 amino acids.